This record covers a single T cell receptor (beta chain). This clonotype was picked up a small number of times. Its antigen is not yet known. Nothing much larger sits one base from this clone, and base qualities are not available. This sample stems from a study of T-cell reconstitution after alpha-beta-depleted transplantation in children (dated by TCRdb to about 2016). About the investigation overall: The study quantitatively tracked T-cell immune reconstitution after TCRalphabeta/CD19-depleted allogeneic hematopoietic cell transplantation in children using TCR repertoire profiling.

What the authors observed across the whole study: The frequencies of hyperexpanded clones fell over the following months, and after one year, T-cell counts and TCRbeta diversity were mostly attributed to newly produced T cells. Apparently early alphabetaT-cell count recovery about two months after transplant reportedly relied on only several hundred rapidly expanded clones derived from non-depleted graft cells. In some patients, the high TCRbeta diversity seen at day 60 was put down to recipient T cells and intrathymic progenitors that had survived conditioning.

Reading from cysteine to phenylalanine, the CDR3 counts 15 amino acids. Just the 45-base CDR3 DNA is kept, in frame starting at base 1. V is reduced by 0 bases and J by 0 bases, leaving a spacing of 9 bases between them. CDR1 LNHNV and CDR2 YYDKDF are derived from the germline V gene (reference sequence). The treatment or condition label, read with the paper, signifies: allogeneic hematopoietic cell transplantation with graft depleted of TCRalphabeta T cells and CD19 B cells. The children who served as transplant recipients had been given grafts of TCRalphabeta/CD19-depleted allogeneic hematopoietic cells. Preparation of the library involved PCR. Sequencing relied on an Illumina HiSeq 2500. TCR libraries were prepared with molecular barcoding, using unique molecular identifiers to normalize TCRbeta repertoire quantification. TCRdb reprocessing: public reads trimmed at Q25 with fastp, clones called with MiXCR, in-frame beta chains kept. Identical CDR3 protein sequences are pooled into one entry, listed with their most common genes and DNA. This sample is represented by about 420,000 distinct CDR3 sequences; 15% to 20% of them were singletons. The top ten hold around 28% of the sample.

The sample in question was PBMCs, mostly from graft donor cells, obtained 360 days after TCRalphabeta/CD19-depleted stem cell transplant. The sequence derives from a boy under two years old who had a stem cell transplant for Wiskott-Aldrich syndrome, so the T cells may come from the graft donor. The chain is made from TRBV15 and TRBJ2-7; the D gene is possibly TRBD2, with 6 bases matching. In nucleotides, the sequence is TGTGCCACCAGCAGAGATCTGGGGGGCTCCTACGAGCAGTACTTC. Its amino acids are CATSRDLGGSYEQYF.